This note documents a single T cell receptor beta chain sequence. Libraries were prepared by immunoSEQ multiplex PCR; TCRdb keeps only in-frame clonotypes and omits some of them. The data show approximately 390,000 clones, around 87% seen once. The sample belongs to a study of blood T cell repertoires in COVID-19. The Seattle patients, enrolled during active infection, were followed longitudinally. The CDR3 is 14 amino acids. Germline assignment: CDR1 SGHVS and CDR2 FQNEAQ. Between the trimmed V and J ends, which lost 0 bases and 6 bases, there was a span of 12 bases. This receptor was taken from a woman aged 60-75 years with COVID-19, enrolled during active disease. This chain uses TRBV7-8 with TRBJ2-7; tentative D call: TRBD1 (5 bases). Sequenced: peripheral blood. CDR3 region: CASSLAQGLAEQYF. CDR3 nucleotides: TGTGCCAGCAGCTTAGCCCAGGGTCTTGCCGAGCAGTACTTC.